This T cell receptor (beta chain) was sequenced during a study of radiation and T cells in renal cell carcinoma. Study-wide findings and caveats: Top tumor clonotypes rose in blood 2 weeks post-radiation, then contracted. Pretreatment tumor biopsies were lacking, so baseline clonotypes are unknown.

With respect to this clone: The antigen is not known.

Time point specified: blood 4 weeks post-SBRT, at nephrectomy. Stated treatment: 15 Gy SBRT to primary tumor, nephrectomy 4 weeks later. Nephrectomy followed 15 Gy stereotactic body radiation by 4 weeks. This renal cell carcinoma was of the clear cell type. The CDR3 consists of 13 residues. Germline CDR1 SQVTM, CDR2 ANQGSEA. The trim removed 4 bases at V and 3 bases at J, leaving 3 bases unmatched. Using immunoSEQ multiplex PCR, the repertoire was profiled, and TCRdb retains in-frame clones only, with some absent. The data show under 200,000 clones, about 87% seen once. Sequencing was performed on blood, taken from a patient whose treatment included radiotherapy and nephrectomy. This chain joins TRBV29-1 and TRBJ2-5; 9 nucleotides line up with TRBD1. This receptor was identified in a woman aged 45-65 years with renal cell carcinoma. In DNA, the CDR3 is TGCAGCGTTGGGAGGACAGGGGAAGAGACCCAGTACTTC. This translates into CSVGRTGEETQYF.